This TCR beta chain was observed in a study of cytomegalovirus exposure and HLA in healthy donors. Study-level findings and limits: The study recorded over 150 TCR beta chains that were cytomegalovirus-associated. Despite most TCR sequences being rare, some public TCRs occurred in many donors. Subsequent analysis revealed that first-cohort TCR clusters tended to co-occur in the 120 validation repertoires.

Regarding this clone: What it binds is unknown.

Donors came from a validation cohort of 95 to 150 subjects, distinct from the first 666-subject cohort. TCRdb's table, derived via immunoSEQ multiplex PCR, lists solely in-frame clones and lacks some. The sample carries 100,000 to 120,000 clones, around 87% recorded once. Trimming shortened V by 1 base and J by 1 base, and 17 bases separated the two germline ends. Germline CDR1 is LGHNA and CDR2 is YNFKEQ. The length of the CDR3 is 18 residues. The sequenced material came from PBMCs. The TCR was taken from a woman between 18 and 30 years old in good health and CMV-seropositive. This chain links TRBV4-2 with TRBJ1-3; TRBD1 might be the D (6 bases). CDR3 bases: TGTGCCAGCAGCCAAGGGACAGAACCCAGCTCTTCTGGAAACACCATATATTTT. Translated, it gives CASSQGTEPSSSGNTIYF.